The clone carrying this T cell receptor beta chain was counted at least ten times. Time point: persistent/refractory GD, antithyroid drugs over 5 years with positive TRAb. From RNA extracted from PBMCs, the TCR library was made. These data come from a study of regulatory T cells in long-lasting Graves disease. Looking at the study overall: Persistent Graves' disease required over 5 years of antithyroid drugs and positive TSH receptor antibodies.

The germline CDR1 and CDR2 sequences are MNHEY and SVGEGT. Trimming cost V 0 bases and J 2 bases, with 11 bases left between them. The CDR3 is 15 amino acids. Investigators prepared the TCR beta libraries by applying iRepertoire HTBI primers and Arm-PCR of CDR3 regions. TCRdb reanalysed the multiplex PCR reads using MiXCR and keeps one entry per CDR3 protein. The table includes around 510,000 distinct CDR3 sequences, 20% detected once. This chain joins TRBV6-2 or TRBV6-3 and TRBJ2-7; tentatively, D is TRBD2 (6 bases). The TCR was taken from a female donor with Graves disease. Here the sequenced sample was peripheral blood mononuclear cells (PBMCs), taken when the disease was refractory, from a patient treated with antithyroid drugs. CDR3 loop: CASSYSVGGTYEQYF. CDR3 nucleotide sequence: TGTGCCAGCAGTTACTCGGTCGGGGGAACCTACGAGCAGTACTTC.